This T cell receptor beta chain comes out of a study of CD8+ T cells in alopecia areata. Study in general: Treated patients were given oral tofacitinib, which was dosed at 5 to 10 mg twice daily. Tofacitinib therapy lasting 6 to 18 months was followed by 6 months off drug.

Specified treatment: oral pan-JAK inhibitor, 5-10 mg twice daily. From alopecia areata patients, lesional scalp punch biopsies and peripheral blood were collected. Germline V gene data show CDR1 as SQVTM and CDR2 as ANQGSEA. The CDR3 extends over 12 amino acids. V lost 3 bases and J lost 6, with 12 bases in between. RNA was extracted and reverse transcribed into cDNA as the sequencing template. The data were produced by immunoSEQ multiplex PCR, yet TCRdb's version contains in-frame clones alone and is incomplete. Of about 70,000 clones in the sample, 25% to 35% are singletons; the top ten hold under 15%.

The chain employs TRBV29-1 and TRBJ2-7; a weak D match, TRBD1 (6 bases). The source was CD8+ T cells sorted from blood, collected at week 4, from a patient treated with tofacitinib. The receptor was derived from a human donor with alopecia areata. The CDR3 reads CSVEDAGAEQYF. DNA for the CDR3: TGCAGCGTTGAGGACGCAGGGGCCGAGCAGTACTTC.